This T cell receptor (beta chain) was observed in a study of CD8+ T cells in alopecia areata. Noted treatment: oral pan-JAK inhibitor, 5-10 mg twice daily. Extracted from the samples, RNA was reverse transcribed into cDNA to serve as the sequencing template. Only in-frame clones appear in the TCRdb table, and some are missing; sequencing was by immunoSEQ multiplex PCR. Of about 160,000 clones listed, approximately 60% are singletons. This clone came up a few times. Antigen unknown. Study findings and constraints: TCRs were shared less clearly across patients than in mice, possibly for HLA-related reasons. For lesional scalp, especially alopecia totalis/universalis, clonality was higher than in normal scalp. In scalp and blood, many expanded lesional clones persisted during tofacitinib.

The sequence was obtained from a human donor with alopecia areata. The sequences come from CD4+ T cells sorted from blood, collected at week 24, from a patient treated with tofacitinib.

In nucleotides, the CDR3 is TGTGCCAGCACGGTGAATAACAGGGGGCTCGGAGAGAAGTTCTTC. This gives the protein CASTVNNRGLGEKFF. V and J are TRBV27 and TRBJ2-1; 9 nucleotides align to TRBD1. Germline CDR1 and CDR2: MNHEY and SMNVEV (reference sequence). There are 15 residues in the CDR3. Germline trimming cut 7 bases from V and 14 bases from J; bases unmatched to any gene: 18.